This is a list of T cell receptor beta chains from one sample in a study of cytomegalovirus exposure and HLA in healthy donors. The repertoire was sequenced with immunoSEQ multiplex PCR; TCRdb's copy has only in-frame clones and lacks some. The data contain around 180,000 clones, roughly 83% of them singletons. Sequencing input: PBMCs. Source of these receptors: a boy aged 5 to 17 in good health and CMV-seronegative. CDR3s include the opening cysteine and the closing phenylalanine or tryptophan. Fields, in order: clone size, V gene, D gene, J gene, CDR3 protein, CDR3 DNA. A D gene is named only where the DNA matches it firmly. Clone size is given for some rows only: seen once, a few or many times, or a class if the clone is expanded.

clone size: .
V gene: TRBV4-3
D gene: .
J gene: TRBJ1-1
CDR3 protein: CASSQDSGEAFF
CDR3 DNA: TGCGCCAGCAGCCAAGATTCAGGGGAAGCTTTCTTT

clone size: .
V gene: TRBV20-1
D gene: .
J gene: TRBJ1-2
CDR3 protein: CSAPFDGYTF
CDR3 DNA: TGCAGTGCTCCTTTCGATGGCTACACCTTC

clone size: .
V gene: TRBV11-3
D gene: TRBD1
J gene: TRBJ2-2
CDR3 protein: CASSPQFTGDTGELFF
CDR3 DNA: TGTGCCAGCAGCCCGCAATTTACAGGGGACACCGGGGAGCTGTTTTTT

clone size: .
V gene: TRBV9
D gene: .
J gene: TRBJ1-1
CDR3 protein: CASSPRNTEAFF
CDR3 DNA: TGTGCCAGCAGCCCTCGGAACACTGAAGCTTTCTTT

clone size: .
V gene: TRBV4-1
D gene: TRBD1
J gene: TRBJ1-2
CDR3 protein: CASSPPPDRGWGSYGYTF
CDR3 DNA: TGCGCCAGCAGCCCCCCCCCGGACAGGGGGTGGGGAAGCTATGGCTACACCTTC

clone size: .
V gene: TRBV7-2
D gene: .
J gene: TRBJ1-6
CDR3 protein: CASSAYSNSPLHF
CDR3 DNA: TGTGCCAGCAGCGCCTACAGCAATTCACCCCTCCACTTT

clone size: .
V gene: TRBV19
D gene: .
J gene: TRBJ2-3
CDR3 protein: CASSIVSSDTQYF
CDR3 DNA: TGTGCCAGTAGTATAGTCTCGTCGGATACGCAGTATTTT

clone size: .
V gene: TRBV10-3
D gene: TRBD1
J gene: TRBJ1-2
CDR3 protein: CATGEGQGQGYTF
CDR3 DNA: TGTGCCACGGGAGAGGGACAGGGGCAGGGCTACACCTTC

clone size: .
V gene: TRBV7-2
D gene: .
J gene: TRBJ1-2
CDR3 protein: CASSLWQALGYTF
CDR3 DNA: TGTGCCAGCAGCTTGTGGCAGGCCCTTGGCTACACCTTC

clone size: .
V gene: TRBV11-2
D gene: .
J gene: TRBJ1-1
CDR3 protein: CASSFLDSQRGYTEAFF
CDR3 DNA: TGTGCCAGCAGCTTTCTAGACAGTCAGAGGGGGTACACTGAAGCTTTCTTT

clone size: .
V gene: TRBV30
D gene: TRBD1
J gene: TRBJ1-2
CDR3 protein: CAWSPRGYGYTF
CDR3 DNA: TGTGCCTGGAGTCCCAGGGGGTATGGCTACACCTTC

clone size: .
V gene: TRBV6-1
D gene: TRBD1
J gene: TRBJ2-3
CDR3 protein: CASSEGTGADTQYF
CDR3 DNA: TGTGCCAGCAGTGAAGGGACAGGGGCAGATACGCAGTATTTT

clone size: few
V gene: TRBV10-3
D gene: TRBD2
J gene: TRBJ2-1
CDR3 protein: CAIRGLAGYNEQFF
CDR3 DNA: TGTGCCATCCGGGGACTAGCGGGGTACAATGAGCAGTTCTTC

clone size: .
V gene: TRBV15
D gene: TRBD1
J gene: TRBJ2-3
CDR3 protein: CATSRADREDTQYF
CDR3 DNA: TGTGCCACCAGCAGGGCGGACAGGGAAGATACGCAGTATTTT

clone size: .
V gene: TRBV15
D gene: TRBD1
J gene: TRBJ1-2
CDR3 protein: CATSPRPGQIYGYTF
CDR3 DNA: TGTGCCACCAGCCCAAGGCCGGGACAGATCTATGGCTACACCTTC

clone size: .
V gene: TRBV29-1
D gene: TRBD1
J gene: TRBJ2-3
CDR3 protein: CSVDRGSGTDTQYF
CDR3 DNA: TGCAGCGTTGACAGGGGGTCGGGGACAGATACGCAGTATTTT

clone size: .
V gene: TRBV7-9
D gene: TRBD1
J gene: TRBJ1-5
CDR3 protein: CASSPIGTGWNQPQHF
CDR3 DNA: TGTGCCAGCAGCCCGATCGGGACAGGATGGAATCAGCCCCAGCATTTT